This T cell receptor (beta chain) was captured by sequencing in a study of cytomegalovirus exposure and HLA in healthy donors. On this clone itself: Its antigen is still unknown.

PCR primers comprised 60 Vbeta and 13 Jbeta primers. Measured with immunoSEQ multiplex PCR; TCRdb has only the in-frame clones, and not every one. The profile covers around 120,000 clones, with 15% appearing a single time and roughly 2% taken by the ten largest. Findings and caveats of the study: Most of the TCR beta V segments (in an earlier analysis) were productive either about 87% or about 30% of the time.

V lost 4 bases, J lost 4 bases, and 15 bases lay in between. Per germline, CDR1 SGHDT and CDR2 YYEEEE. CDR3 length: 16 amino acids. V usage is TRBV5-6 and J usage is TRBJ2-6; D is undetermined. Specimen: PBMCs. The clonotype was recovered from a woman aged 18-35 years in good health and CMV-seronegative. The CDR3 sequence: CASSGTSGSGANVLTF. CDR3 DNA: TGTGCCAGCAGCGGAACTTCGGGTTCGGGGGCCAACGTCCTGACTTTC.